The present T cell receptor (beta chain) was sequenced within a study of control samples from healthy donors and cancer patients (dated by TCRdb to between 2020 and 2021). Trimming at the junction amounts to 1 base on V and 1 base on J, and the germline ends lie 5 bases apart. The CDR3 sequence holds 13 residues, the cysteine and phenylalanine included. Only the CDR3 DNA stays, 39 bases, in frame from base 1. A word on this clone: Its specific antigen is unknown. Base qualities are missing; no much larger clone stands one base away.

To prepare the library, the immunoSEQ multiplex PCR assay was applied. TCRdb re-hosts the immuneACCESS table, in-frame sequences only. Its copies lack some clones; in the studies checked, an unresolved V gene accounts for under half of them, and the cause for the rest is not known. The sample table records over 100,000 clones; around 93% of these occur just once. The ten largest clones add up to approximately 2% of the sample. The sequence was obtained from a woman aged 45-65 years in good health. The source material was blood. The chain was built from TRBV12-3 or TRBV12-4 and TRBJ2-7; no D segment can be confidently identified. At the DNA level, the sequence is TGTGCCAGCAGTTTAGTGCAGTCCTACGAGCAGTACTTC. Translation gives CASSLVQSYEQYF.